These 22 T cell receptor beta chains were all obtained from the same sample, sequenced in a study of blood T cell repertoires in COVID-19. Only in-frame clones appear in the TCRdb table, and some are missing; sequencing was by immunoSEQ multiplex PCR. The data hold 150,000 to 200,000 clones, with under 90% observed a single time. The sequencing input was peripheral blood. The receptors originated from a woman aged 70-85 years with COVID-19, enrolled during active disease.

CDR3 sequence: CASSLRGWGYTF. CDR3 DNA sequence: TGTGCCAGCAGTTTAAGGGGATGGGGCTACACCTTC. This chain connects TRBV12-3 or TRBV12-4 to TRBJ1-2; D is possibly TRBD1 (5 bases). The CDR3 length is 12 residues. V dropped 2 bases and J dropped 8 bases, with 9 bases sitting between them.

The V and J genes are TRBV29-1 and TRBJ2-7; maybe TRBD2 (5 bases). The CDR3 sequence is 13 residues long. Trimming pared 3 bases from V and 3 bases from J, leaving 12 bases between. The germline gives CDR1 SQVTM, CDR2 ANQGSEA. This CDR3 reads CSVDEGSSYEQYF. CDR3 bases: TGCAGCGTTGATGAGGGAAGTAGCTACGAGCAGTACTTC.

This chain joins TRBV5-6 and TRBJ1-2; 8 bases line up with TRBD1. The V gene's germline CDR1 is SGHDT and CDR2 YYEEEE. The V segment lost 2 bases and the J segment 5 bases; nucleotides outside the gene matches: 5. The CDR3 consists of 14 residues. This chain's CDR3 is CASSLYRTGYGYTF. The CDR3 DNA sequence: TGTGCCAGCAGCTTATACCGGACAGGGTATGGCTACACCTTC.

CDR3 coding DNA: TGTGCCAGCTCACCTTTTGGAGTAGCGGGGGGAAGCTCCTACAATGAGCAGTTCTTC. Its translation: CASSPFGVAGGSSYNEQFF. V and J are TRBV18 and TRBJ2-1, with TRBD2 identical over 10 bases. Unmatched junction bases numbered 11, after V lost 3 bases and J lost 0 bases. The CDR3 covers 19 residues. Per germline, CDR1 KGHSH and CDR2 LQKENI.

The chain carries TRBV28 and TRBJ1-2, with 9 bases matching TRBD1. The CDR3 is 14 amino acids. Germline values: CDR1 MDHEN, CDR2 SYDVKM. The junction had 8 bases not matched to a gene; V was cut back by 6 bases and J by 6 bases. CDR3 in amino acids: CASSPGTGTHGYTF. DNA of the CDR3: TGTGCCAGCAGCCCCGGGACAGGGACTCATGGCTACACCTTC.

As DNA, the CDR3 is TGCGCCAGCAGCATTTATAGCGCGAGCACAGATACGCAGTATTTT. This sequence encodes CASSIYSASTDTQYF. The chain joins TRBV5-1 to TRBJ2-3; perhaps TRBD2 as D (5 bases). The CDR3 runs to 15 residues. The germline V gene has CDR1 SGHRS and CDR2 YFSETQ. V gave up 4 bases and J gave up 0 bases, with 12 bases separating them.

The table lists this clone with a count of one. The chain links TRBV28 to TRBJ2-7; the D is unclear. The germline V and J ends were trimmed by 3 bases and 4 bases, with 7 bases remaining between them. There are 12 residues in the CDR3. Looked up from germline, CDR1 is MDHEN and CDR2 is SYDVKM. CDR3 DNA sequence: TGTGCCAGCAGTTTGGGCTCGTACGAGCAGTACGTC. This translates into CASSLGSYEQYV.

V is TRBV5-1 and J is TRBJ2-1; the D gene is possibly TRBD1 (6 bases). The V gene's germline CDR1 is SGHRS and CDR2 YFSETQ. The CDR3 covers 16 residues. V lost 0 bases to trimming and J lost 0 bases, with 10 bases between them. This chain's CDR3 is CASSLEADSSYNEQFF. The CDR3 DNA follows: TGCGCCAGCAGCTTGGAGGCGGACAGCTCCTACAATGAGCAGTTCTTC.

This chain uses TRBV5-1 with TRBJ1-2; 9 bases match TRBD1. From germline, CDR1 is SGHRS and CDR2 YFSETQ. The CDR3 has 14 amino acids. V shed 7 bases and J 7 bases; nucleotides not matched to a gene: 11. The CDR3 reads CASRPGQGRSGYTF. In DNA, the CDR3 is TGCGCCAGCCGCCCGGGACAGGGACGATCTGGCTACACCTTC. Filled out from reference TRBV5-1 and TRBJ1-2, the complete variable domain reads KAGVTQTPRYLIKTRGQQVTLSCSPISGHRSVSWYQQTPGQGLQFLFEYFSETQRNKGNFPGRFSGRQFSNSRSEMNVSTLELGDSALYLCASRPGQGRSGYTFGSGTRLTVV.

The chain joins TRBV6-5 to TRBJ1-2, with D tentatively TRBD1 (6 bases). V was pared by 6 bases and J by 8 bases, with 16 bases between. Germline V gene sequence: CDR1 MNHEY, CDR2 SVGAGI. The CDR3 totals 13 residues. The chain's CDR3 is CASRRRQEVGYTF. For the CDR3, the DNA is TGTGCCAGCAGACGCAGACAGGAGGTCGGCTACACCTTC.

The J gene is TRBJ1-6, the V gene TRBV9; D unclear. V was trimmed by 4 bases and J by 0 bases, leaving 14 bases between them. Germline CDR1 is SGDLS and CDR2 is YYNGEE. The length of the CDR3 is 17 residues. CDR3: CASSNHEESSYNSPLHF. The CDR3 coding sequence is TGTGCCAGCAGCAACCATGAGGAGAGCTCCTATAATTCACCCCTCCACTTT.

This clone was picked up a small number of times. This sample also contains other DNA sequences that code for the same CDR3. The gene calls are TRBV11-3 and TRBJ2-3; 9 nucleotides line up with TRBD1. The CDR3 is 15 residues long. Germline loops: CDR1 SGHNT, CDR2 YENEEA. Germline trimming cut 1 base from V and 3 bases from J; bases unmatched to any gene: 2. The DNA for the CDR3 is TGTGCCAGCAGCTTAGGTGGGACAGGGACAGATACGCAGTATTTT. Residues: CASSLGGTGTDTQYF.

The V and J genes are TRBV30 and TRBJ1-6; D may be TRBD1 (6 bases). The V gene lost 4 bases and the J gene lost 7 bases, with 14 bases spanning the gap. Germline values: CDR1 GTSNPN, CDR2 SVGIG (reference sequence). The CDR3 is made up of 14 amino acids. In DNA, the CDR3 is TGTGCCTGGAAGGTTGGACAGCTCAATTCACCCCTCCACTTT. Amino acid sequence: CAWKVGQLNSPLHF.

The genes are TRBV19 and TRBJ1-5, with a tentative D call TRBD1 (5 bases). The CDR3 consists of 14 residues. V shed 3 bases and J shed 5 bases, with 11 bases lying between them. Per germline, CDR1 LNHDA and CDR2 SQIVND (reference sequence). The CDR3 reads CASSIGGAHQPQHF. For the CDR3, the DNA is TGTGCCAGTAGTATTGGAGGGGCCCATCAGCCCCAGCATTTT. The complete variable domain, with remaining parts taken from reference TRBV19 and TRBJ1-5, reads DGGITQSPKYLFRKEGQNVTLSCEQNLNHDAMYWYRQDPGQGLRLIYYSQIVNDFQKGDIAEGYSVSREKKESFPLTVTSAQKNPTAFYLCASSIGGAHQPQHFGDGTRLSIL.

The genes are TRBV9 and TRBJ2-7, with TRBD2 identical over 14 bases. Germline CDR1 and CDR2: SGDLS and YYNGEE. Trimming at V came to 4 bases and at J to 5 bases, leaving 8 bases not matched to a gene. This CDR3 contains 16 residues. CDR3 loop: CASSLRQGLAGDEQYF. CDR3 sequence (DNA): TGTGCCAGCAGCCTCCGACAGGGACTAGCGGGAGACGAGCAGTACTTC.

A single count supports this clone. V gene TRBV10-3 combines with J gene TRBJ2-2, with no clear D. CDR1 is ENHRY and CDR2 is SYGVKD in the germline V gene. The CDR3 length is 11 residues. Trimming pared 3 bases from V and 7 bases from J, leaving 3 bases between. As DNA, the CDR3 is TGTGCCATCAGTGAACTCGGGGAGCTGTTTTTT. Protein product: CAISELGELFF.

The rearrangement joins TRBV6-5 to TRBJ2-7; 7 nucleotides match TRBD2. The CDR3 runs to 15 residues. Trimming at V came to 2 bases and at J to 2 bases, leaving 6 bases not matched to a gene. Germline V lookup: CDR1 MNHEY, CDR2 SVGAGI. The chain's CDR3 is CASSYRGVGTYEQYF. CDR3 DNA sequence: TGTGCCAGCAGTTACCGGGGGGTTGGGACCTACGAGCAGTACTTC.

This chain links TRBV5-1 with TRBJ2-2; tentatively, D is TRBD2 (6 bases). This CDR3 contains 17 residues. Trimming cost V 5 bases and J 0 bases, with 17 bases left between them. The germline V gene encodes CDR1 SGHRS and CDR2 YFSETQ. Written as DNA, the CDR3 is TGCGCCAGCAGACACCGGGACTCAAGGCCGAACACCGGGGAGCTGTTTTTT. As protein: CASRHRDSRPNTGELFF.

The chain joins TRBV18 to TRBJ1-4, with unresolved D. V was clipped by 1 base and J by 7 bases, with 10 bases between them. Germline values: CDR1 KGHSH, CDR2 LQKENI. This CDR3 contains 14 residues. For the CDR3, the DNA is TGTGCCAGCTCACCACTGCAGCGGGCTGAAAAACTGTTTTTT. This translates into CASSPLQRAEKLFF.

The chain combines TRBV3-1 (or the pseudogene TRBV3-2) with TRBJ2-4, with D possibly matching TRBD1 (5 bases). Germline V gene sequence: CDR1 LGHDT, CDR2 YNNKEL (reference sequence). V lost 1 base to trimming and J lost 7 bases, with 8 bases between them. CDR3 length: 13 amino acids. CDR3 sequence reads: CASSQGQSNIQYF. In DNA, the CDR3 is TGTGCCAGCAGCCAAGGACAGTCCAACATTCAGTACTTC.

The rearrangement links TRBV11-2 to TRBJ1-2; 7 bases match TRBD1. CDR1 SGHAT and CDR2 FQNNGV come from the germline V gene. The CDR3 sequence is 12 residues long. V lost 5 bases and J lost 8; bases outside the gene matches: 5. CDR3 amino acids: CASSRQGIGYTF. In DNA form, the CDR3 reads TGTGCCAGCAGCCGACAGGGAATCGGCTACACCTTC.

This clone was seen a handful of times. The chain is built from TRBV29-1 and TRBJ2-5; D unresolved. This CDR3 has 11 residues. The ends were cut back, 5 bases at V and 5 bases at J, with 9 bases in the middle. CDR1 and CDR2 (germline): SQVTM, ANQGSEA. The CDR3 sequence: CSVQPGETQYF. In DNA, the CDR3 is TGCAGCGTTCAGCCCGGGGAGACCCAGTACTTC.